This entry lists 7 T cell receptor beta chains sequenced from one sample in a study of T cells in Graves' hyperthyroidism and ophthalmopathy (dated by TCRdb to the late 2010s). Library generation was performed with multiplex PCR. Sequencing took place on an Illumina HiSeq 2000. Amplification of TCR beta CDR3 regions was carried out from RNA transcripts. The TCR CDR3 was subjected to a first round of RT-PCR using the HTBI primer set and the Qiagen OneStep RT-PCR kit. The public reads were reanalyzed by TCRdb: fastp trimming at Q25, MiXCR alignment, in-frame beta chains only. Records with the same CDR3 protein are collapsed into one entry carrying the most frequent genes and DNA. In all, the sample holds approximately 700,000 distinct CDR3 sequences, and around 17% of those were seen once. The ten top clones hold roughly 8% of the sample. Sequenced: blood. The receptors were sampled from a man younger than 35 with Graves' hyperthyroidism.

The chain employs TRBV20-1 and TRBJ1-1; D remains ambiguous. Per germline, CDR1 DFQATT and CDR2 SNEGSKA (reference sequence). V lost 6 bases and J 4 bases, leaving 18 bases between the germline ends. The CDR3 spans 14 residues. The CDR3 DNA sequence: TGCAGTGCCCCACGACGGGGTTTGGGCACTGAAGCTTTCTTT. It is translated as CSAPRRGLGTEAFF.

The chain employs TRBV6-5 and TRBJ2-7; 15 bases map to TRBD2. V was clipped by 4 bases and J by 2 bases; unmatched bases: 6. This CDR3 is built from 17 residues. Germline-derived CDR1 and CDR2 are MNHEY and SVGAGI. CDR3: CASSSGLAGGGTYEQYF. As DNA, the CDR3 is TGTGCCAGCAGTTCGGGACTAGCGGGAGGAGGGACCTACGAGCAGTACTTC.

The J gene is TRBJ1-1, the V gene TRBV9, with 9 bases aligning to TRBD1. This CDR3 comprises 15 residues. After removal of 3 bases from V and 5 bases from J, the junction contained 8 bases not matched to a gene. Germline V lookup: CDR1 SGDLS, CDR2 YYNGEE. CDR3 coding DNA: TGTGCCAGCAGCGCCGGGACAGGGAGGGGAACTGAAGCTTTCTTT. Translation gives CASSAGTGRGTEAFF. Based on the CDR3 plus reference TRBV9 and TRBJ1-1, the full variable domain is DSGVTQTPKHLITATGQRVTLRCSPRSGDLSVYWYQQSLDQGLQFLIQYYNGEERAKGNILERFSAQQFPDLHSELNLSSLELGDSALYFCASSAGTGRGTEAFFGQGTRLTVV.

This clonotype was counted at least ten times. The chain couples TRBV12-3 or TRBV12-4 to TRBJ1-1; D may be TRBD1 (5 bases). This CDR3 has 15 residues. Trimming shortened V by 5 bases and J by 5 bases, and 18 bases separated the two germline ends. The CDR3 nucleotides are TGTGCCAGCAGTCGAAGAGGGGAGAGGCGGACTGAAGCTTTCTTT. Its protein product is CASSRRGERRTEAFF.

The J gene is TRBJ1-4, the V gene TRBV12-3 or TRBV12-4; 9 positions agree with TRBD1. V gave up 5 bases and J gave up 8 bases; unmatched junction bases: 9. The CDR3 has 15 amino acids. CDR3 sequence (DNA): TGTGCCAGCAGTCAAACAGGGGGCGCGGAAGAAAAACTGTTTTTT. Protein sequence: CASSQTGGAEEKLFF.

This clonotype was counted ten times or more. This chain uses TRBV20-1 with TRBJ2-3, with TRBD2 matching 7 bases. With V trimmed by 3 bases and J by 1 base, 7 bases remained unmatched. From germline, CDR1 is DFQATT and CDR2 SNEGSKA (reference sequence). CDR3 length equals 15 residues. This CDR3 reads CSARGGIGRTDTQYF. The CDR3 region has the DNA TGCAGTGCTAGGGGGGGGATTGGTCGCACAGATACGCAGTATTTT.

This clonotype was detected many times. The chain carries TRBV28 and TRBJ2-7; D gene unclear. This CDR3 contains 13 residues. Trimming took 3 bases from V and 3 from J, leaving 9 bases between them. The germline gives CDR1 MDHEN, CDR2 SYDVKM. DNA of the CDR3: TGTGCCAGCAGTTTCGCAGGACGCTACGAGCAGTACTTC. Its protein is CASSFAGRYEQYF.